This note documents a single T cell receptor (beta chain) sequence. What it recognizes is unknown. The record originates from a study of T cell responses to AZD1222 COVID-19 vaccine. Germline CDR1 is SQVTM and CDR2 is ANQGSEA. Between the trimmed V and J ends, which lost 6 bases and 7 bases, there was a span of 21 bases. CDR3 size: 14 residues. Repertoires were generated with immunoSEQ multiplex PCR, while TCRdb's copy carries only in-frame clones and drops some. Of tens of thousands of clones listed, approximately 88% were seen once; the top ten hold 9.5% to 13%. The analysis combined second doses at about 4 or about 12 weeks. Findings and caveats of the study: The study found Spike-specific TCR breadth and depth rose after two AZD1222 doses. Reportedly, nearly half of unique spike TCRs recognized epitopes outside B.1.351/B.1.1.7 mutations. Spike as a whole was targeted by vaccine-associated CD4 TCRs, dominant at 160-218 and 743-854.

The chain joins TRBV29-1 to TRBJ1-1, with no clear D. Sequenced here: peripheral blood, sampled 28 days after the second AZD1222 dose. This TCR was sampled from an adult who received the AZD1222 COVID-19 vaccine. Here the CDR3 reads CSVMSAGTKIEAFF. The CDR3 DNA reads TGCAGCGTCATGTCCGCGGGCACAAAAATTGAAGCTTTCTTT.